Below are 19 T cell receptor beta chains sequenced from a single sample in a study of PD-L1 blockade in urothelial cancer. Time point here: peripheral blood 6 weeks after treatment start. The protocol was immunoSEQ multiplex PCR, while the TCRdb copy is restricted to in-frame clones and leaves out a portion. The data hold tens of thousands of clones, with 91% observed a single time. Source: PBMCs, taken around atezolizumab (anti-PD-L1) treatment. Receptors originate from a woman between 55 and 75 years old with urothelial cancer.

In this sample, this clone turned up once. This rearrangement joins TRBV11-2 to TRBJ2-2, with D perhaps TRBD2 (5 bases). This CDR3 region has 15 residues. Trimming took off 1 base at V and 9 bases at J, with 15 bases between the two ends. The germline gives CDR1 SGHAT, CDR2 FQNNGV. The CDR3 DNA is TGTGCCAGCAGCTTAGGGCTAGCCCGATCCCGGGAGCTGTTTTTT. Translating gives CASSLGLARSRELFF.

The chain carries TRBV28 and TRBJ1-2; 9 positions agree with TRBD1. The J segment lost 8 bases and the V segment lost 6 bases, leaving 13 bases of the junction unmatched. Germline CDR1 reads MDHEN; CDR2 reads SYDVKM. The CDR3 is 15 amino acids. Written as DNA, the CDR3 is TGTGCCAGCAGCTCCCCGGGACAGGGCTTCGAAGGCTACACCTTC. Protein: CASSSPGQGFEGYTF.

The chain joins TRBV5-1 to TRBJ1-1; possibly TRBD1 for D (6 bases). The germline V gene encodes CDR1 SGHRS and CDR2 YFSETQ. This CDR3 has 14 amino acids. V lost 5 bases and J 2 bases, leaving 13 bases between the germline ends. The CDR3 is CASRFTQGNTEAFF. The CDR3 bases are TGCGCCAGCAGATTTACACAGGGTAACACTGAAGCTTTCTTT. Looking up the rest from reference TRBV5-1 and TRBJ1-1 gives the full variable domain: KAGVTQTPRYLIKTRGQQVTLSCSPISGHRSVSWYQQTPGQGLQFLFEYFSETQRNKGNFPGRFSGRQFSNSRSEMNVSTLELGDSALYLCASRFTQGNTEAFFGQGTRLTVV.

The CDR3 is CSASLSLEQFF. CDR3 DNA: TGCAGTGCTAGCCTAAGCCTTGAGCAGTTCTTC. The rearrangement links TRBV20-1 to TRBJ2-1; D not certain. V lost 3 bases and J lost 9, with 9 bases in between. This CDR3 is built from 11 residues. The germline V gene has CDR1 DFQATT and CDR2 SNEGSKA (reference sequence).

The chain couples TRBV11-2 to TRBJ1-3; D uncertain. Between the trimmed V and J ends, which lost 2 bases and 7 bases, there was a span of 6 bases. Germline values: CDR1 SGHAT, CDR2 FQNNGV. This CDR3 has 12 residues. DNA for the CDR3: TGTGCCAGCAGCTTATCGAGGAACACCATATATTTT. As protein: CASSLSRNTIYF.

The genes are TRBV2 and TRBJ1-1; TRBD1 agrees at 8 bases. Germline assignment: CDR1 SNHLY and CDR2 FYNNEI. The CDR3 has 15 residues. The junction had 13 bases not matched to a gene; V was cut back by 11 bases and J by 2 bases. In nucleotides, the CDR3 is TGTGCCTCGCAGGGGGCGCGGGGGCTTAACACTGAAGCTTTCTTT. Amino acids: CASQGARGLNTEAFF.

The chain couples TRBV18 to TRBJ2-7, with TRBD1 identical over 9 bases. Germline assignment: CDR1 KGHSH and CDR2 LQKENI. J gave up 4 bases and V 0 bases, and 4 bases lay outside the gene matches. This CDR3 comprises 15 residues. The CDR3 is CASSPPNRGQYEQYF. The CDR3 DNA follows: TGTGCCAGCTCACCACCTAACAGGGGGCAGTACGAGCAGTACTTC.

This clone was found once. The chain is built from TRBV11-2 and TRBJ2-1; the match to TRBD2 covers 14 bases. There are 15 residues in the CDR3. Trimming removed 8 bases from V and 8 bases from J; junction bases left unmatched: 8. Looked up from germline, CDR1 is SGHAT and CDR2 is FQNNGV. CDR3 in amino acids: CASGMGLAGVYEQFF. DNA of the CDR3: TGTGCCAGCGGAATGGGACTAGCGGGAGTCTATGAGCAGTTCTTC.

This chain joins TRBV7-2 and TRBJ1-4; D is undetermined. The CDR3 is 13 amino acids. V lost 7 bases and J 7 bases, leaving 13 bases between the germline ends. Per the germline V gene, CDR1 is SGHTA and CDR2 is FQGNSA. CDR3 sequence: CASTPARGEKLFF. CDR3 DNA: TGTGCCAGCACCCCGGCGCGGGGTGAAAAACTGTTTTTT.

The DNA for the CDR3 is TGCGCCAGCAGCCCCGGGGGGGTTATAGTCTACGAGCAGTACTTC. Residues: CASSPGGVIVYEQYF. The J gene is TRBJ2-7, the V gene TRBV4-1; 8 bases line up with TRBD2. The CDR3 has 15 residues. V gave up 4 bases and J gave up 3 bases; unmatched junction bases: 8. Germline CDR1 is MGHRA and CDR2 is YSYEKL.

The chain has TRBV9 and TRBJ2-1; TRBD2 matches 9 bases. The CDR3 is made up of 17 amino acids. CDR1 is SGDLS, CDR2 YYNGEE, per germline. The junction had 11 bases not matched to a gene; V was cut back by 3 bases and J by 4 bases. The CDR3 sequence is CASSAALGLAQYNEQFF. CDR3 DNA: TGTGCCAGCAGCGCAGCTTTAGGACTAGCGCAATACAATGAGCAGTTCTTC.

This clone occurred once. The chain has TRBV9 and TRBJ1-3, with D maybe TRBD1 (5 bases). The V end was cut by 4 bases, the J end by 3 bases, with 11 bases between. The CDR3 is made up of 14 amino acids. The V gene's germline CDR1 is SGDLS and CDR2 YYNGEE. The CDR3 here is CASSSPGLGNTIYF. DNA of the CDR3: TGTGCCAGCAGCTCCCCAGGGCTTGGAAACACCATATATTTT.

The rearrangement joins TRBV30 to TRBJ2-7; 12 bases align to TRBD1. This CDR3 is built from 16 residues. The junction had 12 bases not matched to a gene; V was cut back by 2 bases and J by 7 bases. Germline V CDR1 and CDR2: GTSNPN, SVGIG (reference sequence). CDR3 amino acids: CAWSPTRDRGRREQYF. The CDR3 DNA reads as TGTGCCTGGAGTCCTACCCGGGACAGGGGGCGTCGAGAGCAGTACTTC. The full variable domain, with the rest looked up from reference TRBV30 and TRBJ2-7, is SQTIHQWPATLVQPVGSPLSLECTVEGTSNPNLYWYRQAAGRGLQLLFYSVGIGQISSEVPQNLSASRPQDRQFILSSKKLLLSDSGFYLCAWSPTRDRGRREQYFGPGTRLTVT.

The V call is TRBV5-6, the J call TRBJ2-1, with a weak D call TRBD1 (5 bases). CDR1 and CDR2 (germline): SGHDT, YYEEEE. Trimming cost V 3 bases and J 7 bases, with 17 bases left between them. The CDR3 runs 15 residues. The CDR3 DNA reads TGTGCCAGCAGCTACCCAGGGTCTCGTCGGAATGAGCAGTTCTTC. This encodes CASSYPGSRRNEQFF.

The chain is built from TRBV6-6 and TRBJ2-7, with D possibly TRBD2 on 5 matching bases. V was cut by 3 bases and J by 2 bases, with 14 bases left in between. CDR1 is MNHNY and CDR2 is SVGAGI in the germline V gene (reference sequence). This CDR3 region has 15 residues. CDR3 nucleotide sequence: TGTGCCAGCAGTTATTTAGGAGCGGTTCCCTACGAGCAGTACTTC. Amino acid sequence: CASSYLGAVPYEQYF.

Only one count was recorded for this clone. The chain combines TRBV6-1 with TRBJ2-5; 10 bases match TRBD2. The CDR3 totals 16 residues. V trimming: 3 bases; J trimming: 5 bases; junction bases outside the gene matches: 9. CDR1 and CDR2 (germline): MNHNS, SASEGT. In nucleotides, the CDR3 is TGTGCCAGCAGTGAGTCTAGCGGGGGTCCAGGGGAGACCCAGTACTTC. Translation gives CASSESSGGPGETQYF.

The V call is TRBV5-6, the J call TRBJ2-5; D might be TRBD1 (6 bases). CDR1 is SGHDT and CDR2 is YYEEEE in the germline V gene. The CDR3 is made up of 17 amino acids. V lost 0 bases and J lost 5, with 20 bases in between. In nucleotides, the CDR3 is TGTGCCAGCAGCTTGGGAGGTGGGGGCCGAGGGGTGGAGACCCAGTACTTC. Translation: CASSLGGGGRGVETQYF.

This clone was seen just once. The chain carries TRBV6-5 and TRBJ1-5; tentatively, D is TRBD1 (5 bases). The V and J ends lost 0 bases and 9 bases respectively, with 15 bases between them. This CDR3 is built from 15 residues. Germline CDR1 MNHEY, CDR2 SVGAGI. The CDR3: CASSYSGLRLLPQHF. The CDR3 DNA reads as TGTGCCAGCAGTTACTCGGGACTGCGGCTTTTGCCCCAGCATTTT.

The chain joins TRBV19 to TRBJ1-5; possible D gene TRBD1, 6 bases. CDR1 and CDR2 from the germline V gene are LNHDA and SQIVND (reference sequence). The CDR3 runs to 20 residues. Trimming took 1 base from V and 5 from J, leaving 27 bases between them. The CDR3: CASSIGLGQGRFIGDQPQHF. The CDR3 DNA is TGTGCCAGTAGTATAGGTCTCGGTCAGGGGAGATTCATAGGAGATCAGCCCCAGCATTTT.